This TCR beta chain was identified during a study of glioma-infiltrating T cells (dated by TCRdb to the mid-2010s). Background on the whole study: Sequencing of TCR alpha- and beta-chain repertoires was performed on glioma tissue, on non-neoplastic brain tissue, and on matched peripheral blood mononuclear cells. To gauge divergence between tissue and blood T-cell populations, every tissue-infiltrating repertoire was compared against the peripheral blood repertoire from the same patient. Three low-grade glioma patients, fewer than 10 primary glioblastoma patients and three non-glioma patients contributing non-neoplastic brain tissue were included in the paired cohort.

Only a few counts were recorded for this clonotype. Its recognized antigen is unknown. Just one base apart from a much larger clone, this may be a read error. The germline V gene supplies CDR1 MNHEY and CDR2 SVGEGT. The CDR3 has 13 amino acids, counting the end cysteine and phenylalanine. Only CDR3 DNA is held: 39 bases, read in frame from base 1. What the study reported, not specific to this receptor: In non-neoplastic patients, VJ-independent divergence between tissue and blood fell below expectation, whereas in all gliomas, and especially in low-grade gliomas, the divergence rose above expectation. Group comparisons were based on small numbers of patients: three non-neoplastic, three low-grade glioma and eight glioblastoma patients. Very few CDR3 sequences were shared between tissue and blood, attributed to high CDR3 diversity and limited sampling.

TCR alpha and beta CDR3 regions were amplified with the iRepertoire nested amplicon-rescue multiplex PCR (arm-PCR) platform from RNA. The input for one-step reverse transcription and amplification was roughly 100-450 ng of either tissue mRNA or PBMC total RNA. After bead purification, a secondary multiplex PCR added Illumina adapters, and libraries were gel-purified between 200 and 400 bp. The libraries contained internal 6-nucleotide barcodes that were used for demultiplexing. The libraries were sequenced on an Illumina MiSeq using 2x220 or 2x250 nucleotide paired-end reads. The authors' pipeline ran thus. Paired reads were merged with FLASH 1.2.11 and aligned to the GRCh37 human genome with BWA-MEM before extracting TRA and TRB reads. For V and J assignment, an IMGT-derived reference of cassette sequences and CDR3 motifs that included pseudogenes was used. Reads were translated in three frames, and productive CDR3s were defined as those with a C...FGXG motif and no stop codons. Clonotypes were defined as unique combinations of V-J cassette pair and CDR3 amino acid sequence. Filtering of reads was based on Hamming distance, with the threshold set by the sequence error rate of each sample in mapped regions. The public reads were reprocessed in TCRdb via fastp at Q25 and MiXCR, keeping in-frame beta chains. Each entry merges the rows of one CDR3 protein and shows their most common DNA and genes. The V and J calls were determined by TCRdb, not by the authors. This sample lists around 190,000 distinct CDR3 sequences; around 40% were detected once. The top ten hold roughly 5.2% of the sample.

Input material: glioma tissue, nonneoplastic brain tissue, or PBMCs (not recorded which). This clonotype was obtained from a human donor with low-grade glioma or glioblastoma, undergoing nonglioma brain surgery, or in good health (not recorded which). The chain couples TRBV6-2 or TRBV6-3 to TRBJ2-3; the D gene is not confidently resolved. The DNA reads TGTGCCAGCCCAAATCCCAGCAAAGATACGCAGTATTTT. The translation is CASPNPSKDTQYF.